These 8 T cell receptor beta chains came from one sample sequenced in a study of shared clonotypes between healthy human individuals. Clones were read by immunoSEQ multiplex PCR, and TCRdb kept only the in-frame ones, dropping some. The sample has about 1.5 million clones, 98% seen once. The sequenced material came from naive CD4+ T cells sorted from blood. Subset in this sample: CD45RA+ positively selected. These receptors all stem from a young man in good health.

The chain is built from TRBV7-8 and TRBJ2-1, with 8 bases lining up with TRBD1. The CDR3 is 15 residues long. Germline values: CDR1 SGHVS, CDR2 FQNEAQ. J lost 5 bases, V lost 5 bases, and 8 bases had no gene match. CDR3 bases: TGTGCCAGCAGCCCCGGACAGGGCCAGGACAATGAGCAGTTCTTC. This encodes CASSPGQGQDNEQFF.

The chain employs TRBV7-9 and TRBJ2-3, with unresolved D. V was trimmed by 1 base and J by 4 bases, leaving 6 bases between them. Germline V lookup: CDR1 SEHNR, CDR2 FQNEAQ (reference sequence). The CDR3 has 13 residues. The CDR3 DNA reads TGTGCCAGCAGCTTAGACCCCCCAGATACGCAGTATTTT. It encodes CASSLDPPDTQYF.

J is TRBJ2-1 and V is TRBV2, with 7 bases fitting TRBD2. Germline V gives CDR1 SNHLY, CDR2 FYNNEI. The CDR3 extends over 14 amino acids. Trimming removed 6 bases from V and 6 bases from J; junction bases left unmatched: 8. The CDR3 is CASRLFSGRNEQFF. Here the CDR3 DNA reads TGTGCCAGCAGACTTTTTAGCGGGCGCAATGAGCAGTTCTTC.

This sequence joins TRBV4-2 and TRBJ2-2, with D perhaps TRBD1 or TRBD2 (6 bases each). Trimming took 1 base from V and 6 from J, leaving 12 bases between them. The CDR3 has 15 amino acids. Germline V lookup: CDR1 LGHNA, CDR2 YNFKEQ. CDR3 bases: TGTGCCAGCAGCCAAGGACACAGGGAGGCCGGGGAGCTGTTTTTT. Residues: CASSQGHREAGELFF.

The rearrangement uses TRBV15 and TRBJ2-1, with D hard to call. V was cut by 3 bases and J by 8 bases, with 5 bases left in between. From germline, CDR1 is LNHNV and CDR2 YYDKDF (reference sequence). The CDR3 sequence is 11 residues long. CDR3 amino acids: CATSSTHEQFF. DNA of the CDR3: TGTGCCACCAGCAGCACACATGAGCAGTTCTTC.

The rearrangement joins TRBV28 to TRBJ1-1; D remains ambiguous. The CDR3 covers 14 residues. Trimming pared 2 bases from V and 1 base from J, leaving 8 bases between. Germline V gene lookup returns CDR1 MDHEN and CDR2 SYDVKM. CDR3: CASSLENPNTEAFF. In nucleotides, the CDR3 is TGTGCCAGCAGTTTAGAAAACCCGAACACTGAAGCTTTCTTT.

The chain uses TRBV5-1 and TRBJ2-1; TRBD1 agrees at 8 bases. After removal of 0 bases from V and 2 bases from J, the junction contained 10 bases not matched to a gene. CDR3 length equals 18 residues. Germline V gives CDR1 SGHRS, CDR2 YFSETQ. The CDR3 reads CASSLAAGQGSTYNEQFF. The CDR3 DNA is TGCGCCAGCAGCTTGGCCGCTGGACAGGGTTCAACCTACAATGAGCAGTTCTTC.

This chain joins TRBV30 and TRBJ2-2, with D unresolved. Per the germline V gene, CDR1 is GTSNPN and CDR2 is SVGIG (reference sequence). CDR3 length equals 13 residues. Between the trimmed V and J ends, which lost 4 bases and 6 bases, there was a span of 12 bases. CDR3 residues: CAWNSFEAGELFF. Here the CDR3 DNA reads TGTGCCTGGAACTCTTTCGAGGCCGGGGAGCTGTTTTTT.